These T cell receptor beta chains were read from a single sample in a study of cytomegalovirus exposure and HLA in healthy donors. The method was immunoSEQ multiplex PCR; TCRdb's version includes in-frame clones alone and lacks a portion of them. There are 110,000 to 150,000 clones in the sample; 80% occur only once, and about 4.4% lies in the top ten. Sequencing used PBMCs. Every receptor here comes from a man between 40 and 49 years old in good health and CMV-seronegative. Each CDR3 is given with its conserved first and last residue. D genes are given only for firm matches. Only some rows state a clone size, as once, few, many or a class for expanded clones.

CDR3 DNA	CDR3 protein	J gene	V gene	clone size	D gene
TGTGCCAGCTCACCAGGAGGCAGATCCTACGAGCAGTACTTC	CASSPGGRSYEQYF	TRBJ2-7	TRBV18	-	-
TGTGCCAGCAGCGTAGTACCGGGACAGGGGAACACTGAAGCTTTCTTT	CASSVVPGQGNTEAFF	TRBJ1-1	TRBV9	-	TRBD1
TGCGCCACCAGTCCCGGGACAGGGTGGGGCATTCAGTACTTC	CATSPGTGWGIQYF	TRBJ2-4	TRBV10-2	-	TRBD1
TGTGCCAGCAGCGTTGGGACCGGGACAGGGGTAGTTGAGCAGTACTTC	CASSVGTGTGVVEQYF	TRBJ2-7	TRBV9	-	TRBD1
TGTGCCAGCACGACAGGGGGCGCCTACAATGAGCAGTTCTTC	CASTTGGAYNEQFF	TRBJ2-1	TRBV6-1	-	TRBD1
TGTGCCAGCAGTTACGGGGCAGACTATGGCTACACCTTC	CASSYGADYGYTF	TRBJ1-2	TRBV6-5	-	-
TGCGCCAGCAGCTTGTCAGGAGGGAACACTGAAGCTTTCTTT	CASSLSGGNTEAFF	TRBJ1-1	TRBV5-1	-	-
TGCGCCAGCAGCCAGCGGGGGTCTAGCGTAAAGTACTTC	CASSQRGSSVKYF	TRBJ2-7	TRBV4-3	-	TRBD2
TGTGCCTGGACCCGGGGATCTCTCGAGCAGTACTTC	CAWTRGSLEQYF	TRBJ2-7	TRBV30	-	-
TGTGCCAGCAGCCAAGATCCAGTTTTGGGGGGAGGCACTGAAGCTTTCTTT	CASSQDPVLGGGTEAFF	TRBJ1-1	TRBV4-2	-	-
TGCGCCAGCAGCCGGAGAGAGAATACGCAGTATTTT	CASSRRENTQYF	TRBJ2-3	TRBV10-2	few	-
TGTGCCAGCAGCTTATCCCTGAGCGGCACCGGGGAGCTGTTTTTT	CASSLSLSGTGELFF	TRBJ2-2	TRBV13	-	-
TGTGCCAGCAGCCCCGGACCAGGGCTCCCTCCCCACGAGCAGTACTTC	CASSPGPGLPPHEQYF	TRBJ2-7	TRBV11-3	-	-
TGCGCCAGCAGCCTGGGGGACAGGTCGACCGGGGAGCTGTTTTTT	CASSLGDRSTGELFF	TRBJ2-2	TRBV5-1	-	TRBD1
TGTGCCAGCAGCTTAACAGGGGGAATAGCTGGCTACACCTTC	CASSLTGGIAGYTF	TRBJ1-2	TRBV7-2	-	TRBD1
TGTGCCTGGGGCTTACAGGGCCGGCAGCCCCAGCATTTT	CAWGLQGRQPQHF	TRBJ1-5	TRBV30	-	-
TGTGCCAGCAGTGACGCACCCCTAGGTCGGGGGACCACAGATACGCAGTATTTT	CASSDAPLGRGTTDTQYF	TRBJ2-3	TRBV6-1	-	-
TGTGCCAGCAGAGCGGGGGGTGGCACAGATACGCAGTATTTT	CASRAGGGTDTQYF	TRBJ2-3	TRBV6-1	-	TRBD2
TGTGCCAGCAGTCCGTCGAGCGGGCTTCGCACAGATACGCAGTATTTT	CASSPSSGLRTDTQYF	TRBJ2-3	TRBV27	-	-
TGTGCCAGCAGCTCATTAGGGGGGGACACTGAAGCTTTCTTT	CASSSLGGDTEAFF	TRBJ1-1	TRBV7-3	-	-
TGTGCCAGCAGCCGCGGACAGGGGACCCATCAGCCCCAGCATTTT	CASSRGQGTHQPQHF	TRBJ1-5	TRBV7-6	-	TRBD1
TGTGCCAGTAGGGGCAGGGTGAACACTGAAGCTTTCTTT	CASRGRVNTEAFF	TRBJ1-1	TRBV19	-	-
TGTGCCAGCAGTTACTCGAGGACTAGCGGGTCCAATGAGCAGTTCTTC	CASSYSRTSGSNEQFF	TRBJ2-1	TRBV6-5	few	TRBD2
TGTGCCAGCAGTACAGGGAAGGATGGCTACACCTTC	CASSTGKDGYTF	TRBJ1-2	TRBV28	few	-
TGTGCCAGCAGCACCGCTCACGGGGGGGATGAAGCTTTCTTT	CASSTAHGGDEAFF	TRBJ1-1	TRBV11-3	-	-
TGTGCCAGCAGGGAACAGGTGGAAAAGCCCCAGCGTTTT	CASREQVEKPQRF	TRBJ1-5	TRBV6-5	-	-
TGCGCCAGCAGTGAGTCTGGCAGGAACTCCTACGAGCAGTACTTC	CASSESGRNSYEQYF	TRBJ2-7	TRBV10-1	-	-
TGTGCCAGCAGTGGACACAGGGACGGGACTGAAGCTTTCTTT	CASSGHRDGTEAFF	TRBJ1-1	TRBV25-1	once	-
TGCGCCAGCAGTTCCACACGGGGGACTGAAGCTAACTATGGCTACACCTTC	CASSSTRGTEANYGYTF	TRBJ1-2	TRBV5-1	few	-
TGCGCCAGCAGCCAGCAAAACAGGGGAAGCTCCTACGAGCAGTACTTC	CASSQQNRGSSYEQYF	TRBJ2-7	TRBV4-3	-	TRBD1
TGTGCCAGCTCACGTGACAGGGATCTATCGAGCTACACCTTC	CASSRDRDLSSYTF	TRBJ1-2	TRBV18	-	TRBD1
TGTGCCAGCAGTGAAGACCCGGGGTCCTTCACCGGGGAGCTGTTTTTT	CASSEDPGSFTGELFF	TRBJ2-2	TRBV6-1	-	-
TGTGCCACCGTGACAGGGCTTAACACTGAAGCTTTCTTT	CATVTGLNTEAFF	TRBJ1-1	TRBV6-5	-	TRBD1
TGTGCCAGCAGCTTAGGTGACAGGGTTGGCTACACCTTC	CASSLGDRVGYTF	TRBJ1-2	TRBV11-2	-	TRBD1
TGTGCCAGCGATAAGGGACAGGAGTATGGCTACACCTTC	CASDKGQEYGYTF	TRBJ1-2	TRBV2	-	TRBD1
TGTGCCAGCAGTACCTATAGCAATCAGCCCCAGCATTTT	CASSTYSNQPQHF	TRBJ1-5	TRBV27	-	-
TGTGCCAGCAAGCGGGGGGGCACAGATACGCAGTATTTT	CASKRGGTDTQYF	TRBJ2-3	TRBV6-5	few	TRBD2
TGTGCCAGCAGCCCGGGACAGGGGGACACAGATACGCAGTATTTT	CASSPGQGDTDTQYF	TRBJ2-3	TRBV11-3	-	TRBD1
TGTGCCAGCAGCTTATGGTTGGGTCAAGGGGGCAATGAGCAGTTCTTC	CASSLWLGQGGNEQFF	TRBJ2-1	TRBV7-9	-	-